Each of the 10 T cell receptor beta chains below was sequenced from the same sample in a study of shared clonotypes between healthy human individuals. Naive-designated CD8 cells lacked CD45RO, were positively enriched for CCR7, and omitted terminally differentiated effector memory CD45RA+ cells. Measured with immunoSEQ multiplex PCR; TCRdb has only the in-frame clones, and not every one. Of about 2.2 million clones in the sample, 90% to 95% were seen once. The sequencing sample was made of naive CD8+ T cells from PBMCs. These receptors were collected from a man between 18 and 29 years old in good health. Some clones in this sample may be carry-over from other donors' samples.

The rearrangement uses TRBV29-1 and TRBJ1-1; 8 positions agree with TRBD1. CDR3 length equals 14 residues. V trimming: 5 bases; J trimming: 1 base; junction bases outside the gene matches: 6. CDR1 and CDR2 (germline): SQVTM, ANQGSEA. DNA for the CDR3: TGCAGCGTTTGCCCCGGGACAGGGAACACTGAAGCTTTCTTT. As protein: CSVCPGTGNTEAFF.

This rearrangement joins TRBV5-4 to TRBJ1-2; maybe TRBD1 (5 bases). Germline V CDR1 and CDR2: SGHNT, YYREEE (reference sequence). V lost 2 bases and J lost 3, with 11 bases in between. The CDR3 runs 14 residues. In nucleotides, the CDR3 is TGTGCCAGCAGCTTATGGGGCGGGCACTATGGCTACACCTTC. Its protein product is CASSLWGGHYGYTF.

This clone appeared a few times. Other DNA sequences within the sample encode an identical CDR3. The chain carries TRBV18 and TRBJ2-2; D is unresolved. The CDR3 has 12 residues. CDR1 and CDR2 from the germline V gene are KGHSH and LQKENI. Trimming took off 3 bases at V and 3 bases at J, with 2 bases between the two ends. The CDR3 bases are TGTGCCAGCTCACCCGACACCGGGGAGCTGTTTTTT. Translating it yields CASSPDTGELFF.

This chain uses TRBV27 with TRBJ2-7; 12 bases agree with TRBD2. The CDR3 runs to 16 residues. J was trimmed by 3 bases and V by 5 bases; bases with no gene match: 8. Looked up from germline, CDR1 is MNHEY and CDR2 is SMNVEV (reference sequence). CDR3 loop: CASSPLTSGRGYEQYF. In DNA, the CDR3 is TGTGCCAGCAGTCCCCTGACTAGCGGGAGAGGCTACGAGCAGTACTTC.

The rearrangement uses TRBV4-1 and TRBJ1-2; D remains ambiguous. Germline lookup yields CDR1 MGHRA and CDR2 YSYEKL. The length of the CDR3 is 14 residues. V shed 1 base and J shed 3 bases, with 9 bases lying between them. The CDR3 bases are TGCGCCAGCAGCCAAGTAGGGCAGGACTATGGCTACACCTTC. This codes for CASSQVGQDYGYTF.

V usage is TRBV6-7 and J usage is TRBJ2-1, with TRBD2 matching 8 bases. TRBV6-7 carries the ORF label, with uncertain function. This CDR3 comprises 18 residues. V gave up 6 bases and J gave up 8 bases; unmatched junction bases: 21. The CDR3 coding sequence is TGTGCCAGCAGCCAACAACTCGTGGTGAGCGGGAGTTCCGATGAGCAGTTCTTC. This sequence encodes CASSQQLVVSGSSDEQFF.

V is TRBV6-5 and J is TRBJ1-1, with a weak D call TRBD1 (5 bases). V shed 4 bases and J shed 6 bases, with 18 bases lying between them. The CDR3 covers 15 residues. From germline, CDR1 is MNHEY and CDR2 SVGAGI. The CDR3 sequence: CASSSLGTGPSEAFF. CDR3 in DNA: TGTGCCAGCAGTTCGTTGGGGACGGGGCCTTCTGAAGCTTTCTTT.

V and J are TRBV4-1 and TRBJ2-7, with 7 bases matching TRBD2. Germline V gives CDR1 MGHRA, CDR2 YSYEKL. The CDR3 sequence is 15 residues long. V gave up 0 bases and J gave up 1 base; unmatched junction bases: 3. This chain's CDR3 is CASSQDSGRSYEQYF. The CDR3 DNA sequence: TGCGCCAGCAGCCAAGATAGCGGGCGTTCCTACGAGCAGTACTTC.

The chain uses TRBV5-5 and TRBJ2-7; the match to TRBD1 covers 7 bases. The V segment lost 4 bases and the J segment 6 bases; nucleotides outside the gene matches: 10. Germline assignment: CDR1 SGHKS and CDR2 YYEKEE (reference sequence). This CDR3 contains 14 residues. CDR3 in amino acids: CASSPEPRQGEQYF. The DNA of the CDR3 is TGTGCCAGCAGCCCGGAGCCGAGACAGGGCGAGCAGTACTTC.

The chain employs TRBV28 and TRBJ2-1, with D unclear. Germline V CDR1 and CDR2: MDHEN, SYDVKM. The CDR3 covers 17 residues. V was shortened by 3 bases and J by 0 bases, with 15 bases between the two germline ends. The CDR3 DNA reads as TGTGCCAGCAGTTTTCTGACCTTAGGCAGCTCCTACAATGAGCAGTTCTTC. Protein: CASSFLTLGSSYNEQFF.